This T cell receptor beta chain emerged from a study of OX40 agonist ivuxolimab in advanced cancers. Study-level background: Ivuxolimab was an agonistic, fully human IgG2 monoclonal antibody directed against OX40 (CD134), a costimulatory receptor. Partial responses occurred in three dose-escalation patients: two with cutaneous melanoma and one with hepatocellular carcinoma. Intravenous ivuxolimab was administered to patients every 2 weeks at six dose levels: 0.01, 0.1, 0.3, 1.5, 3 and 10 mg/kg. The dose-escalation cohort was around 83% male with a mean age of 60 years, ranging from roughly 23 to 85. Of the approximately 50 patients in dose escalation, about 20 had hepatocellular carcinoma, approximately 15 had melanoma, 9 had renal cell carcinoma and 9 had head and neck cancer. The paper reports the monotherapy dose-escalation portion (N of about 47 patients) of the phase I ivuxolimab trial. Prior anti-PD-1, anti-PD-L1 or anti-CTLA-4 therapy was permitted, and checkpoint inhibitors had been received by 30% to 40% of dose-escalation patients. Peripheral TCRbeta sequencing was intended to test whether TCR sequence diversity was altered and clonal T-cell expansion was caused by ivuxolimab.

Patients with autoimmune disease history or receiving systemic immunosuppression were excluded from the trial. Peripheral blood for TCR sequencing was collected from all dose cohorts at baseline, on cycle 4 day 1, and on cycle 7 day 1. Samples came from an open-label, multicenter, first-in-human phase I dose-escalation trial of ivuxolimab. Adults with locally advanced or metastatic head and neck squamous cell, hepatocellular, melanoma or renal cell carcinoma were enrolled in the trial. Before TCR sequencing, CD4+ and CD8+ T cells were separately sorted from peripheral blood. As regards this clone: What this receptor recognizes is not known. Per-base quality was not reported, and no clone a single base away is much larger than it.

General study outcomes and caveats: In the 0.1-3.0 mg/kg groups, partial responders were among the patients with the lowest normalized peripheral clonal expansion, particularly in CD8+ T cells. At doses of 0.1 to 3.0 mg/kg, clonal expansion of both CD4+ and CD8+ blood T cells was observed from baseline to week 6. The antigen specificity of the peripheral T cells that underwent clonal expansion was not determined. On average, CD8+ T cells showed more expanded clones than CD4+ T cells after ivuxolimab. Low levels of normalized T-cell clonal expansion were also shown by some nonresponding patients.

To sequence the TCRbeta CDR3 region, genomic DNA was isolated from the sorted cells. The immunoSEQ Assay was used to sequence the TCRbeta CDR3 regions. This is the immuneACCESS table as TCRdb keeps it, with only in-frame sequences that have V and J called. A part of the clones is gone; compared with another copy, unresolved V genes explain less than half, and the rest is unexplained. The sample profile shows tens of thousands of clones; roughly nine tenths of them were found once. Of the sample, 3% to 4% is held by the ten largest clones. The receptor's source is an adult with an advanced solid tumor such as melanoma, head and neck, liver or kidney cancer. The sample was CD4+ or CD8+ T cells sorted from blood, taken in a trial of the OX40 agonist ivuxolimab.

In nucleotides, the sequence is TGTGCCAGCAGCTTGGGAGCCAGCTCCTACAATGAGCAGTTCTTC. This yields the protein CASSLGASSYNEQFF. The V gene is TRBV7-3 and the J gene is TRBJ2-1; TRBD2 is a possible D gene, resting on 5 matching bases. The CDR3 contains 15 residues, cysteine and phenylalanine counted. This entry keeps only the CDR3 DNA: 45 bases, framed from base 1. Trimming removed 3 bases from V and 0 bases from J, leaving 9 bases between the germline ends. CDR1 and CDR2 are drawn from the germline V gene: SGHTA, FQGTGA.